This T cell receptor (beta chain) was sequenced for a study of control samples from healthy donors and cancer patients. Trimming took 2 bases from V and 3 from J, leaving 11 bases between them. The CDR3 runs to 16 residues. Germline assignment: CDR1 MNHEY and CDR2 SVGAGI. This clone has a single count. Assay: immunoSEQ multiplex PCR; the TCRdb copy retains only in-frame clones and omits some. The sample lists about 120,000 clones; 80% to 90% were seen once. This clonotype was sampled from a middle-aged man in good health. The chain joins TRBV6-5 to TRBJ1-6, with D unresolved. Sample: blood. The CDR3 loop is CASSYESPVYNSPLHF. In nucleotides, the CDR3 is TGTGCCAGCAGTTACGAATCTCCGGTCTATAATTCACCCCTCCACTTT.